These 23 T cell receptor beta chains were all obtained from the same sample, sequenced in a study of blood T cell repertoires in COVID-19 (dated by TCRdb to the early 2020s). The receptor library was made with the immunoSEQ multiplex PCR assay. This is the immuneACCESS table as TCRdb keeps it, with only in-frame sequences that have V and J called. A part of the clones is gone; compared with another copy, unresolved V genes explain less than half, and the rest is unexplained. The table for this sample lists roughly 290,000 clones; 70% to 90% of them were counted only once. The ten largest clonotypes hold less than 2.5% of the sample. The material sequenced was PBMCs or T cells enriched from blood (not recorded which). The receptors shown here come from a man aged 30-40 years who had recovered from COVID-19.

The chain uses TRBV4-1 and TRBJ1-2; no firm D call. Trimming pared 4 bases from V and 0 bases from J, leaving 12 bases between. The CDR3 contains 15 residues. Per germline, CDR1 MGHRA and CDR2 YSYEKL. Here the CDR3 reads CASSPSPGTNYGYTF. The CDR3 coding sequence is TGCGCCAGCAGCCCTAGTCCGGGAACTAACTATGGCTACACCTTC.

The rearrangement joins TRBV5-1 to TRBJ2-1; TRBD1 matches at 7 bases. CDR3 length: 15 amino acids. The V gene end was trimmed by 5 bases and the J gene end by 4 bases; junction bases not matched to a gene: 9. Germline V gives CDR1 SGHRS, CDR2 YFSETQ. CDR3 coding DNA: TGCGCCAGCAGTTCCGACCCGGGACAGTACAATGAGCAGTTCTTC. Amino acids: CASSSDPGQYNEQFF.

V gene TRBV18 combines with J gene TRBJ1-2, with 8 nucleotides matching TRBD1. Germline trimming cut 3 bases from V and 4 bases from J; bases unmatched to any gene: 13. There are 17 residues in the CDR3. Germline CDR1 is KGHSH and CDR2 is LQKENI. The CDR3 DNA reads TGTGCCAGCTCACCGCCGGGGACCCAGGGGGCAGGCTATGGCTACACCTTC. Translated: CASSPPGTQGAGYGYTF.

The chain couples TRBV7-8 to TRBJ1-2, with 7 bases aligning to TRBD1. This CDR3 comprises 13 residues. From germline, CDR1 is SGHVS and CDR2 FQNEAQ. J lost 7 bases, V lost 1 base, and 3 bases had no gene match. The CDR3 DNA reads TGTGCCAGCAGCTTAGGACAGGGTAGTGGCTACACCTTC. It yields the protein CASSLGQGSGYTF.

The CDR3 DNA sequence: TGTGCCAGCAGCTTAAATGGTGGGGGCCAATCACCCCTCCACTTT. As protein: CASSLNGGGQSPLHF. V usage is TRBV7-3 and J usage is TRBJ1-6, with a tentative D call TRBD1 (6 bases). Trimming removed 1 base at V and 10 bases at J, with 14 bases between. Germline values: CDR1 SGHTA, CDR2 FQGTGA. The CDR3 covers 15 residues.

V gene TRBV9 combines with J gene TRBJ2-3; the match to TRBD2 covers 9 bases. The J segment lost 1 base and the V segment lost 2 bases, leaving 5 bases of the junction unmatched. This CDR3 has 16 residues. Germline V gene sequence: CDR1 SGDLS, CDR2 YYNGEE. The CDR3 DNA is TGTGCCAGCAGCGTCAGCGGGGGGCTGGGCACAGATACGCAGTATTTT. It is translated as CASSVSGGLGTDTQYF.

A word on this clone: Other nucleotide sequences from this sample produce the same CDR3. The chain's CDR3 is CASSLQGDSGNTIYF. The CDR3 DNA is TGCGCCAGCAGCTTACAGGGAGACTCTGGAAACACCATATATTTT. The V gene is TRBV5-1, the J gene TRBJ1-3, with D tentatively TRBD1 (6 bases). There are 15 residues in the CDR3. V lost 2 bases to trimming and J lost 0 bases, with 9 bases between them. Germline values: CDR1 SGHRS, CDR2 YFSETQ.

The chain is built from TRBV6-5 and TRBJ1-3; D possibly corresponds to TRBD1 (6 bases). Looked up from germline, CDR1 is MNHEY and CDR2 is SVGAGI. CDR3 size: 15 residues. Trimming took off 6 bases at V and 3 bases at J, with 15 bases between the two ends. The DNA of the CDR3 is TGTGCCAGCAGGAGCCGGGACAATGGTGGAAACACCATATATTTT. Protein: CASRSRDNGGNTIYF.

The V call is TRBV14, the J call TRBJ1-2; 7 bases fit TRBD1. V shed 5 bases, J shed 7 bases, and the junction held 7 bases outside the gene matches. Germline V gene data show CDR1 as SGHDN and CDR2 as FVKESK. The CDR3 spans 13 residues. CDR3 nucleotide sequence: TGTGCCAGCAGCGACAGGGAAACGGGTGGCTACACCTTC. Translating gives CASSDRETGGYTF.

This clone was recorded a few times. The same CDR3 can be traced to other DNA sequences in this sample. The chain couples TRBV18 to TRBJ2-5, with D hard to call. The germline V and J ends were trimmed by 2 bases and 5 bases, with 3 bases remaining between them. This CDR3 is built from 11 residues. Germline V lookup: CDR1 KGHSH, CDR2 LQKENI. CDR3 sequence (DNA): TGTGCCAGCTCACCAGAGGAGACCCAGTACTTC. It specifies CASSPEETQYF.

The chain has TRBV6-5 and TRBJ1-2; 9 nucleotides line up with TRBD1. J gave up 6 bases and V 6 bases, and 5 bases lay outside the gene matches. The CDR3 is 13 residues long. CDR1 and CDR2 (germline): MNHEY, SVGAGI. The CDR3: CASRGTGGDGYTF. DNA for the CDR3: TGTGCCAGCAGAGGCACAGGGGGCGATGGCTACACCTTC.

This chain joins TRBV5-1 and TRBJ1-1; 8 bases agree with TRBD1. The CDR3 is made up of 16 amino acids. Trimming at V came to 4 bases and at J to 1 base, leaving 9 bases not matched to a gene. Per germline, CDR1 SGHRS and CDR2 YFSETQ. DNA of the CDR3: TGCGCCAGCAGCGCCACCACAGGGGGTCAGAACACTGAAGCTTTCTTT. This gives the protein CASSATTGGQNTEAFF.

The chain couples TRBV19 to TRBJ2-7; 7 positions agree with TRBD1. The CDR3 covers 17 residues. Germline values: CDR1 LNHDA, CDR2 SQIVND (reference sequence). The J segment lost 1 base and the V segment lost 5 bases, leaving 14 bases of the junction unmatched. DNA for the CDR3: TGTGCCAGTAGTCCCCAAAGGCGTTCAGGGGGATCCTACGAGCAGTACTTC. Translated: CASSPQRRSGGSYEQYF.

This clone occurred a few times. The rearrangement links TRBV29-1 to TRBJ1-1, with no clear D. From germline, CDR1 is SQVTM and CDR2 ANQGSEA. Between the trimmed V and J ends, which lost 4 bases and 5 bases, there was a span of 11 bases. The CDR3 totals 12 residues. The CDR3 sequence: CSVVWGGTEAFF. The CDR3 nucleotides are TGCAGCGTTGTGTGGGGAGGTACTGAAGCTTTCTTT.

This chain uses TRBV6-5 with TRBJ2-7; 7 nucleotides agree with TRBD1. The CDR3 has 14 residues. With 5 bases clipped from V and 4 bases from J, the junction kept 8 bases outside the gene matches. CDR1 is MNHEY and CDR2 is SVGAGI in the germline V gene. As DNA, the CDR3 is TGTGCCAGCAGTAACAGGGACAGCCGATACGAGCAGTACTTC. Translated: CASSNRDSRYEQYF.

The chain links TRBV2 to TRBJ1-6; 10 bases match TRBD1. Per germline, CDR1 SNHLY and CDR2 FYNNEI. J gave up 8 bases and V 3 bases, and 4 bases lay outside the gene matches. The CDR3 loop spans 15 amino acids. DNA of the CDR3: TGTGCCAGCAGTGAGAGGGACAGGGGCGATTCACCCCTCCACTTT. Its protein product is CASSERDRGDSPLHF. The full variable domain, completed using reference TRBV2 and TRBJ1-6, is EPEVTQTPSHQVTQMGQEVILRCVPISNHLYFYWYRQILGQKVEFLVSFYNNEISEKSEIFDDQFSVERPDGSNFTLKIRSTKLEDSAMYFCASSERDRGDSPLHFGNGTRLTVT.

The chain has TRBV11-2 and TRBJ1-1; D might be TRBD1 (6 bases). From germline, CDR1 is SGHAT and CDR2 FQNNGV. The CDR3 totals 13 residues. Trimming left V 5 bases short and J 4 bases short, with 11 bases between. CDR3 in amino acids: CASSRGALTEAFF. The CDR3 nucleotides are TGTGCCAGCAGCCGGGGGGCCCTCACTGAAGCTTTCTTT.

This clone came up once. The rearrangement links TRBV16 to TRBJ2-1; a possible D gene is TRBD2 (6 bases). V dropped 5 bases and J dropped 12 bases, with 14 bases sitting between them. The length of the CDR3 is 12 residues. Germline V gives CDR1 KGHSY, CDR2 FQNENV. Written as DNA, the CDR3 is TGTGCCAGCAGCAGTCGGGACTCCATGCAGTTCTTC. Translated, it gives CASSSRDSMQFF.

J is TRBJ2-1 and V is TRBV3-1 (or the pseudogene TRBV3-2); 11 bases fit TRBD2. CDR3 length: 22 amino acids. The V gene end was trimmed by 4 bases and the J gene end by 0 bases; junction bases not matched to a gene: 20. Germline values: CDR1 LGHDT, CDR2 YNNKEL (reference sequence). The chain's CDR3 is CASSPTQRLAGSEGPSYNEQFF. In nucleotides, the CDR3 is TGTGCCAGCAGCCCAACCCAGAGACTAGCGGGGTCCGAGGGGCCCTCCTACAATGAGCAGTTCTTC.

The chain carries TRBV23-1 and TRBJ1-5; a possible D gene is TRBD1 (5 bases). TRBV23-1 carries the ORF label, with uncertain function. V was pared by 1 base and J by 5 bases, with 15 bases between. The length of the CDR3 is 16 residues. Written as DNA, the CDR3 is TGCGCCAGCAGTCAATGTTTCGGGGGAGGGGATCAGCCCCAGCATTTT. Translating it yields CASSQCFGGGDQPQHF.

V is TRBV7-3 and J is TRBJ1-5; no reliable D call. The CDR3 is 12 amino acids. The germline V gene has CDR1 SGHTA and CDR2 FQGTGA. With 1 base removed from V and 9 bases from J, the gap between germline ends came to 7 bases. The CDR3 DNA follows: TGTGCCAGCAGCTTAAATCCCGGGCCCCAGCATTTT. Translation gives CASSLNPGPQHF.

The genes are TRBV5-1 and TRBJ1-1, with 11 bases lining up with TRBD1. Germline assignment: CDR1 SGHRS and CDR2 YFSETQ. V was clipped by 8 bases and J by 0 bases; unmatched bases: 6. The CDR3 extends over 15 amino acids. The CDR3 region is CASRLDRGLNTEAFF. The CDR3, as DNA: TGCGCCAGTCGGCTGGACAGGGGGCTGAACACTGAAGCTTTCTTT. Full variable domain (rest looked up from reference TRBV5-1 and TRBJ1-1): KAGVTQTPRYLIKTRGQQVTLSCSPISGHRSVSWYQQTPGQGLQFLFEYFSETQRNKGNFPGRFSGRQFSNSRSEMNVSTLELGDSALYLCASRLDRGLNTEAFFGQGTRLTVV.

The chain carries TRBV9 and TRBJ1-5; 10 bases are a match to TRBD1. Unmatched junction bases numbered 12, after V lost 5 bases and J lost 4 bases. This CDR3 contains 17 residues. Germline V gives CDR1 SGDLS, CDR2 YYNGEE. The CDR3 bases are TGTGCCAGCAGTCATCTTGGACAGGGGGTCTCTAATCAGCCCCAGCATTTT. As protein: CASSHLGQGVSNQPQHF.